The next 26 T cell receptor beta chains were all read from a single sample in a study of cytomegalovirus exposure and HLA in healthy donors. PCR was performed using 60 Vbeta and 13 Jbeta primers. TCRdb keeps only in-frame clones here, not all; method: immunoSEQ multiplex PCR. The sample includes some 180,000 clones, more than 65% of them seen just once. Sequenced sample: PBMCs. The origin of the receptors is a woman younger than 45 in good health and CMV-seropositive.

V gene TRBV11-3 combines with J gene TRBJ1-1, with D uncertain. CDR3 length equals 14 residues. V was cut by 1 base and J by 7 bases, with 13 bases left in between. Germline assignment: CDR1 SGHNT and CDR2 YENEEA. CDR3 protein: CASSLAGRELEAFF. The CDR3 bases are TGTGCCAGCAGCTTAGCTGGACGGGAACTTGAAGCTTTCTTT.

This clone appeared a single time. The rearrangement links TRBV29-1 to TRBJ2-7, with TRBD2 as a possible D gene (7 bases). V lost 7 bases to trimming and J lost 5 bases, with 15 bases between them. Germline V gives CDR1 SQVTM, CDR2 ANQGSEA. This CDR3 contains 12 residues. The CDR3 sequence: CSAWGGKNEQYF. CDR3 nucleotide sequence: TGCAGCGCCTGGGGGGGCAAAAACGAGCAGTACTTC.

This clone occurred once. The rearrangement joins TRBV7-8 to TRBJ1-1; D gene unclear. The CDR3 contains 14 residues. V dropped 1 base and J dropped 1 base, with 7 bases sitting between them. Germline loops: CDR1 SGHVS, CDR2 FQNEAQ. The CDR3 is CASSLGAGNTEAFF. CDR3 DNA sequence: TGTGCCAGCAGCTTAGGAGCGGGGAACACTGAAGCTTTCTTT.

As DNA, the CDR3 is TGCGCCGCCCGGGACAGGGGGCGAAACGAAAAACTGTTTTTT. Residues: CAARDRGRNEKLFF. This rearrangement joins TRBV10-2 to TRBJ1-4, with 12 nucleotides matching TRBD1. Germline CDR1 reads WSHSY; CDR2 reads SAAADI. CDR3 length: 14 residues. V was clipped by 11 bases and J by 8 bases; unmatched bases: 9.

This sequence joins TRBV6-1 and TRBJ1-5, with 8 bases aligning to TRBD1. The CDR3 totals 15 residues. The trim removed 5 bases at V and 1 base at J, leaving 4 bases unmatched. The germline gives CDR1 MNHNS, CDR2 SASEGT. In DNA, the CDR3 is TGTGCCAGCAGTCCTCGGACAGGGAGCAATCAGCCCCAGCATTTT. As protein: CASSPRTGSNQPQHF.

This CDR3 is CASSESQAGGSYEQYF. CDR3 nucleotides: TGCGCCAGCAGTGAGTCGCAGGCAGGGGGCTCCTACGAGCAGTACTTC. The rearrangement joins TRBV10-1 to TRBJ2-7; TRBD1 agrees at 7 bases. Germline CDR1 and CDR2: WNHNN and SYGVQD (reference sequence). Trimming at V came to 0 bases and at J to 0 bases, leaving 5 bases not matched to a gene. The CDR3 loop spans 16 amino acids.

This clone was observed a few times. The CDR3 bases are TGTGCCAGCAGCCAACAGGGGAACACTGAAGCTTTCTTT. It yields the protein CASSQQGNTEAFF. The rearrangement links TRBV7-3 to TRBJ1-1; possibly TRBD1 for D (6 bases). This CDR3 region has 13 residues. Per germline, CDR1 SGHTA and CDR2 FQGTGA. Trimming took 5 bases from V and 1 from J, leaving 8 bases between them.

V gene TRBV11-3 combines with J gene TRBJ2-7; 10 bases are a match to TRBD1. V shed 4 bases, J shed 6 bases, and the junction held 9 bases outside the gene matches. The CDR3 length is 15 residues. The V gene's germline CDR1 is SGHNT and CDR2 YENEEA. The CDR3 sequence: CASSSPRDRGVEQYF. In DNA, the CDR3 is TGTGCCAGCAGCTCACCACGGGACAGGGGCGTCGAGCAGTACTTC.

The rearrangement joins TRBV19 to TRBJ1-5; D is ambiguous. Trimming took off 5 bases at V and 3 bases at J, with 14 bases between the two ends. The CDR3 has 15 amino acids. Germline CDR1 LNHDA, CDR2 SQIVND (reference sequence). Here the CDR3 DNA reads TGTGCCAGTAGTGCCTGGGAGGGAGCCAATCAGCCCCAGCATTTT. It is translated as CASSAWEGANQPQHF.

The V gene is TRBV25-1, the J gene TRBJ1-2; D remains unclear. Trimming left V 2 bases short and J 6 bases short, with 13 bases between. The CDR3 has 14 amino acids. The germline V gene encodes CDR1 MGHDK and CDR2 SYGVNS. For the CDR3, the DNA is TGTGCCAGCAGTGAAACGATTCGGGTAGATGGCTACACCTTC. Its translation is CASSETIRVDGYTF.

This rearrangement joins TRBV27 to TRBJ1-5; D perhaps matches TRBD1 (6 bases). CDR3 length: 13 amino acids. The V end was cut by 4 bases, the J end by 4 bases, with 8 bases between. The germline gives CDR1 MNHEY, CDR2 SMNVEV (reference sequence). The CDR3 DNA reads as TGTGCCAGCAGTTATACAGGGAATCAGCCCCAGCATTTT. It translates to CASSYTGNQPQHF.

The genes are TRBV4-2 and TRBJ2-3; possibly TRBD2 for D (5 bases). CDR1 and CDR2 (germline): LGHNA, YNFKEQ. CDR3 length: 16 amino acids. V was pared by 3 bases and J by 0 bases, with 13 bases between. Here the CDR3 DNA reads TGTGCCAGCAGCCAGCGGACTGGGCTAAGCACAGATACGCAGTATTTT. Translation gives CASSQRTGLSTDTQYF.

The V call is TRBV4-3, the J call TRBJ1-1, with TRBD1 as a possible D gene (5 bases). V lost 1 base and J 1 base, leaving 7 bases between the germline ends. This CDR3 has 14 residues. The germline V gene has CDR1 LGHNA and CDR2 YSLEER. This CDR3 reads CASSQVGQNTEAFF. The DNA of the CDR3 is TGCGCCAGCAGCCAAGTTGGACAGAACACTGAAGCTTTCTTT.

CDR3 in DNA: TGTGCCAGCAGCGGGCTTGGCACCTCAGCCAAAAACATTCAGTACTTC. Amino acids: CASSGLGTSAKNIQYF. The chain recombines TRBV7-9 with TRBJ2-4; D call uncertain. This CDR3 region has 16 residues. Germline CDR1 reads SEHNR; CDR2 reads FQNEAQ (reference sequence). V was shortened by 5 bases and J by 0 bases, with 14 bases between the two germline ends.

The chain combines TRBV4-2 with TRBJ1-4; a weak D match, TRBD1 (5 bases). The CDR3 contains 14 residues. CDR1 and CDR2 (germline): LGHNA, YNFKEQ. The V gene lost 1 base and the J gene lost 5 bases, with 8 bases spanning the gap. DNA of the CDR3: TGTGCCAGCAGCCAAGGACAGCAGAATGAAAAACTGTTTTTT. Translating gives CASSQGQQNEKLFF.

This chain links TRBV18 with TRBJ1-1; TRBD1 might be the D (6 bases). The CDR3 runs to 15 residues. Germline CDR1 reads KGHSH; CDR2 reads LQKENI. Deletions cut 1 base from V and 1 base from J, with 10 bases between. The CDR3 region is CASSPRGPQNTEAFF. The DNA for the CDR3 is TGTGCCAGCTCACCACGGGGGCCCCAGAACACTGAAGCTTTCTTT. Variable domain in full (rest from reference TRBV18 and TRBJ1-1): NAGVMQNPRHLVRRRGQEARLRCSPMKGHSHVYWYRQLPEEGLKFMVYLQKENIIDESGMPKERFSAEFPKEGPSILRIQQVVRGDSAAYFCASSPRGPQNTEAFFGQGTRLTVV.

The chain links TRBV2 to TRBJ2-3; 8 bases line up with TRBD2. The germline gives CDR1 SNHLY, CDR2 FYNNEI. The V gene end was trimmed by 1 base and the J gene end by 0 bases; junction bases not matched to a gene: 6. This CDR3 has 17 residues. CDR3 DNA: TGTGCCAGCAGTGAAGGCGGGGGGCAGTGGAGCACAGATACGCAGTATTTT. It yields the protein CASSEGGGQWSTDTQYF.

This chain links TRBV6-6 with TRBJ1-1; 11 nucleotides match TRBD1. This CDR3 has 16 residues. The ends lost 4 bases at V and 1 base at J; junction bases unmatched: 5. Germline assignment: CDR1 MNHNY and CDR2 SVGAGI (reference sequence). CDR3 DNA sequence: TGTGCCAGCAGTTTCGGACAGGGGGCCTCGAACACTGAAGCTTTCTTT. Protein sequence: CASSFGQGASNTEAFF.

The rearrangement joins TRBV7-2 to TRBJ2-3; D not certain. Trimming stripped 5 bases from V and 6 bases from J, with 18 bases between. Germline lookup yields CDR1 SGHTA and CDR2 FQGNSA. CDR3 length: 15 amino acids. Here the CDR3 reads CASSNAAGSADTQYF. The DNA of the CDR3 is TGTGCCAGCAGCAACGCAGCCGGGTCCGCGGATACGCAGTATTTT.

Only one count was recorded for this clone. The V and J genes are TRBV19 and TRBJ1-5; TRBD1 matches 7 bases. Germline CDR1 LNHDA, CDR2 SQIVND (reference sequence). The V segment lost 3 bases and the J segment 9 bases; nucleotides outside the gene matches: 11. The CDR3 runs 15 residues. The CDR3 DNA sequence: TGTGCCAGTAGTATTCCGGGACAGTGGACCTTGCCCCAGCATTTT. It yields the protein CASSIPGQWTLPQHF.

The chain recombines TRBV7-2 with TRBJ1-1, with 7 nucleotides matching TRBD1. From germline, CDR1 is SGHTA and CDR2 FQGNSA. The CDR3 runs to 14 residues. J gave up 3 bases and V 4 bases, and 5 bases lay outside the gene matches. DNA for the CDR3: TGTGCCAGCAGCTCGGGACAGTATGACACTGAAGCTTTCTTT. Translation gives CASSSGQYDTEAFF.

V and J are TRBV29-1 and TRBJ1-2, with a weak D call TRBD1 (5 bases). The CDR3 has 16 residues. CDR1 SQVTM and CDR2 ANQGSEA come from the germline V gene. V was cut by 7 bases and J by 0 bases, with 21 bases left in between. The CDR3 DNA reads TGCAGCGCTGACTGGGACTCCATAGTCCCTAACTATGGCTACACCTTC. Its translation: CSADWDSIVPNYGYTF.

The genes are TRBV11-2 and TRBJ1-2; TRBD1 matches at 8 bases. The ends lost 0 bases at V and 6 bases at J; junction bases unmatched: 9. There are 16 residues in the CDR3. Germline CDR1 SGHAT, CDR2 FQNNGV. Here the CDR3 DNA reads TGTGCCAGCAGCTTAGACCCCAGGGGGCTTCTAGATGGCTACACCTTC. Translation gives CASSLDPRGLLDGYTF.

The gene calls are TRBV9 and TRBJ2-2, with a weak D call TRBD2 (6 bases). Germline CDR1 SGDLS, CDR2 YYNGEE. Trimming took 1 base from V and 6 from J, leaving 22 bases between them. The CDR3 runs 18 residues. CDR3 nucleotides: TGTGCCAGCAGCGTATCTGGGCTGGGACTCCAGGAGGCCGGGGAGCTGTTTTTT. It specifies CASSVSGLGLQEAGELFF.

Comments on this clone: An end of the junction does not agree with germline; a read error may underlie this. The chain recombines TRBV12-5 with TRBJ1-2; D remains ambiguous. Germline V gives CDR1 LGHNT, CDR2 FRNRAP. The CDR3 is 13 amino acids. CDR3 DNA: TGTGTTAGTGGACTACAGAGGACTCAGGGCTACACCTTC. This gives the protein CVSGLQRTQGYTF.

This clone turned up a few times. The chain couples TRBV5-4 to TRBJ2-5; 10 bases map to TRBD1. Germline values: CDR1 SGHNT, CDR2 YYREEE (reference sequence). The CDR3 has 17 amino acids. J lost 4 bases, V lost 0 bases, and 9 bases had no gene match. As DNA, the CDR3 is TGTGCCAGCAGCTTGGCCGACAGGGGGCTAGCGGGAGAGACCCAGTACTTC. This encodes CASSLADRGLAGETQYF.